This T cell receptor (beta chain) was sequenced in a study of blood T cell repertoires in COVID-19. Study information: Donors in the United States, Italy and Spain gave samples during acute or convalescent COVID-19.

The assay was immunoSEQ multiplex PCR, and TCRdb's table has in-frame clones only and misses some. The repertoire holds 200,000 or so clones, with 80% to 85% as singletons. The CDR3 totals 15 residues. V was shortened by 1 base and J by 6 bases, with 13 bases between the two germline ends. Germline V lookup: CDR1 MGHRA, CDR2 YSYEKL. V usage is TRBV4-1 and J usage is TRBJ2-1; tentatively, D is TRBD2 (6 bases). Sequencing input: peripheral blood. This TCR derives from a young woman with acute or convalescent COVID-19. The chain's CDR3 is CASSQVRERLNEQFF. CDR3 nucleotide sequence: TGCGCCAGCAGCCAAGTACGGGAGCGCCTCAATGAGCAGTTCTTC.